A single TCR beta chain is shown here with its context. Original handling: Using reference gene primer amplification, nucleated cell counts were estimated. TCRdb's table, derived via immunoSEQ multiplex PCR, lists solely in-frame clones and lacks some. V, J and clone size were drawn from that table, and D and trimming were deduced from the DNA. In the table there are roughly 100,000 clones, approximately 92% of which are singletons. This sample is drawn from a study of blood T cell repertoires in COVID-19. Background on the study: Acute-phase and convalescent COVID-19 samples originated in the United States, Italy and Spain.

While infection was still active, Seattle patients were enrolled and then followed longitudinally. Germline V CDR1 and CDR2: LGHNA, YNFKEQ. The length of the CDR3 is 16 residues. V dropped 1 base and J dropped 5; count of bases not matched to a gene: 10. The receptor was isolated from a woman in her fifties or sixties with COVID-19, enrolled during active disease. This rearrangement joins TRBV4-2 to TRBJ2-7; 8 bases are shared with TRBD2. Sequenced input: peripheral blood. The CDR3 DNA reads as TGTGCCAGCAGCCAAGGGCAGCGGGGGACCCCTCACGAGCAGTACTTC. Translation: CASSQGQRGTPHEQYF.